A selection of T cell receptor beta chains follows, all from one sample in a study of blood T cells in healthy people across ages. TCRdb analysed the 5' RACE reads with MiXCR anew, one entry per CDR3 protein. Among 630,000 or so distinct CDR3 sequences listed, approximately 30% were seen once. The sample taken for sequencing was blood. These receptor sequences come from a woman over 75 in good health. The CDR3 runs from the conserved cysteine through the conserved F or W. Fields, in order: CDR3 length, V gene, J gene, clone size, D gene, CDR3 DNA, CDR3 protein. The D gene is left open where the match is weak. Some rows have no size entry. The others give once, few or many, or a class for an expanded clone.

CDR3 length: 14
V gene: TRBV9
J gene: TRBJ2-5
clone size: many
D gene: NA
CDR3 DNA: TGTGCCAGCAGCCCGGATGGGGGTCAAGAGACCCAGTACTTC
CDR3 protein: CASSPDGGQETQYF

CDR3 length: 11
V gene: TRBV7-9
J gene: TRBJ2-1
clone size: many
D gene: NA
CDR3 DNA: TGTGCCAGCAGCCCGAAGGATGAGCAGTTCTTC
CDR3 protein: CASSPKDEQFF

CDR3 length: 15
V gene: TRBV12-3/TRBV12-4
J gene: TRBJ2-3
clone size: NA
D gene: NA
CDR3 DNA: TGTGCCAGCACCCCCTCAGAGGGGGGAACAGATGCGGAGTATTTT
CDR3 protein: CASTPSEGGTDAEYF

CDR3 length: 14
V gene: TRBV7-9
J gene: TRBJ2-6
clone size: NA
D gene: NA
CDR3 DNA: TGTGCCAGCCTTCGAAACTCTGGGGCCAACGTCCTGACTTTC
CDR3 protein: CASLRNSGANVLTF

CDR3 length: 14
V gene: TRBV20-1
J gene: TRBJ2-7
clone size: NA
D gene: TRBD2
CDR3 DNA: TGCAGTGCCCTAAGGACTAGCGGGATCGCCGAGCAGTACTTC
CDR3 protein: CSALRTSGIAEQYF

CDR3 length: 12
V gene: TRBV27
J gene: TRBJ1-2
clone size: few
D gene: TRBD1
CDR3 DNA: TGTGCCGCGGGACAGGGCGGCTATGGCTACACCTTC
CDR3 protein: CAAGQGGYGYTF

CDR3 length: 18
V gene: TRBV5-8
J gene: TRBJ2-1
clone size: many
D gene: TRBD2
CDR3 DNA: TGTGCCAGCAGCTTGTCTAGCGGGGGGCCCAGCTCCTACAATGAGCAGTTCTTC
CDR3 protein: CASSLSSGGPSSYNEQFF

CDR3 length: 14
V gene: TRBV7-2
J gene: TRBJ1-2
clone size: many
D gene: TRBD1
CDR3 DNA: TGTGCCAGCGGACAGGGATTAGCTAACTATGGCTACACCTTC
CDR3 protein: CASGQGLANYGYTF

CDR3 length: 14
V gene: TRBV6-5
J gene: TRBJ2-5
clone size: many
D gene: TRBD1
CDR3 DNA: TGTGCCAGCAGATCGACAGGGGGCGGGAAGACCCAGTACTTC
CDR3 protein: CASRSTGGGKTQYF

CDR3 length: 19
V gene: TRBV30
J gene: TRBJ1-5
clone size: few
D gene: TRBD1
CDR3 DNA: TGTGCCTGGACCTTCCCCTCCGGACAGGGACCTTATAGCAATCAGCCCCAGCATTTT
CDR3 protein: CAWTFPSGQGPYSNQPQHF

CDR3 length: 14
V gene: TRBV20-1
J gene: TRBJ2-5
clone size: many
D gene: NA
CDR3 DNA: TGCAGTGCTAGAGTTTTTGGGGTTATGGAGACCCAGTACTTC
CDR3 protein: CSARVFGVMETQYF

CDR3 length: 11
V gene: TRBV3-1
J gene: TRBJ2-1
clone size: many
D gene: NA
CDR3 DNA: TGTGCCAGCAGCCTGTACAATGAGCAGTTCTTC
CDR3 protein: CASSLYNEQFF

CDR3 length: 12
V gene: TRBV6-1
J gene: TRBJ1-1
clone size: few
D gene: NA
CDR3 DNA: TGTGCCAGCATAAGGGAGATGATTGGAGCTTTCTTT
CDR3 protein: CASIREMIGAFF

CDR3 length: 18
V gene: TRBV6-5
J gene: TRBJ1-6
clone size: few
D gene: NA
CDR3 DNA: TGTGCCAGCAGTTACTTGCGACGGCCGAGCTCCTATAATTCACCCCTCCACTTT
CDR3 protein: CASSYLRRPSSYNSPLHF

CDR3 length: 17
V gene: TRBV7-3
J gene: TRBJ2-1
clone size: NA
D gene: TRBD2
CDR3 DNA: TGTGCCAGCAGTTCCGCCTCTGGCGGGGGGACCCACAATGAGCAGTTCTTC
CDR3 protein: CASSSASGGGTHNEQFF

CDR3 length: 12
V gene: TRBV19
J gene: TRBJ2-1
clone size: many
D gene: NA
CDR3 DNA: TGTGCCAGTAGTCACAGGGATAATGAGCAGTTCTTC
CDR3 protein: CASSHRDNEQFF

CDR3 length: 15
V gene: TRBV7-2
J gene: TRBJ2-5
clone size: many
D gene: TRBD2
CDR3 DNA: TGTGCCAGCAGCTTAGTTCCGGGGGGGGGAGAGACCCAGTACTTC
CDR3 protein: CASSLVPGGGETQYF

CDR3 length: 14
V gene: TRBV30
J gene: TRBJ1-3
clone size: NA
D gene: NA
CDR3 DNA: TGTGCCTGGAGTGTCCGACAGGTTGGAAACACCATATATTTT
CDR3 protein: CAWSVRQVGNTIYF

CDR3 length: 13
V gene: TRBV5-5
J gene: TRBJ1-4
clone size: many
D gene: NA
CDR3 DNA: TGTGCCAGCAGCTTGGGTCTCGTTGAAAAACTGTTTTTT
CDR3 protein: CASSLGLVEKLFF

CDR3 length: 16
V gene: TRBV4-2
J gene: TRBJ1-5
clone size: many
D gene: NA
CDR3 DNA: TGTGCCAGCAGCCAAGTTTCAAGGGGGGGAAATCAGCCCCAGCATTTT
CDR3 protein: CASSQVSRGGNQPQHF

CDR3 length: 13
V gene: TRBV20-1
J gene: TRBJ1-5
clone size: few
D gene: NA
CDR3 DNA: TGCAGTGCTAGTGAAGGAAGGAATCAGCCCCAGCATTTT
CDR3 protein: CSASEGRNQPQHF

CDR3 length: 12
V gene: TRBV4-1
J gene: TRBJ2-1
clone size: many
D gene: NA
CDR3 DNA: TGCGCCAGCAGCCATAGTGAGCATGAGCAGTTCTTC
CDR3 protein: CASSHSEHEQFF